Listed here is a single T cell receptor beta chain. What it binds is unknown. Germline V gene data show CDR1 as SGHTA and CDR2 as FQGTGA. V gave up 2 bases and J gave up 8 bases, with 21 bases separating them. This CDR3 region has 16 residues. The treatment: approximately 11-day PBMC culture with coronavirus spike peptide pools or control peptides (ViraFEST assay). Peptide pools at roughly 10 ug/ml, together with around 10 IU/ml IL-2, were added to cultures of some 2 million PBMCs per well. These data are taken from a study of vaccination and CD4 T cells after COVID-19. Sequenced with the Oncomine TCR Beta short-read assay was DNA taken from cultured CD4+ T cells. TCRdb ran MiXCR on the PCR reads and lists one entry per CDR3 protein. The data show approximately 26,000 distinct CDR3 sequences, with less than 65% seen just once and approximately 5% held by the top ten.

The chain uses TRBV7-3 and TRBJ1-1; D gene ambiguous. The receptor's source is a human donor who had recovered from COVID-19. The material sequenced was CD4+ T cells from blood, cultured in vitro. CDR3 in amino acids: CASSLRPAYLPNEAFF. The CDR3 DNA sequence: TGTGCCAGCAGCTTACGGCCCGCCTACCTACCGAACGAAGCTTTCTTT.